This is a list of T cell receptor beta chains from one sample in a study of cytotoxic CD8 clonotypes in ibrutinib-treated CLL. Measured with immunoSEQ multiplex PCR; TCRdb has only the in-frame clones, and not every one. The sample consists of about 140,000 clones, around 81% of them appearing once. The source material was PBMCs, sampled after 36 months of ibrutinib treatment. The receptors here all came from a human donor with chronic lymphocytic leukemia. Both conserved end residues are part of each CDR3. A D gene is named only where the DNA matches it firmly. Size tells how often a clone was seen (once, few, many) or the class of an expanded clone, and some rows leave it out.

j_call v_call clone_size d_call cdr3_aa cdr3_nt
TRBJ1-5 TRBV4-1 once . CASSQVPRISNQPQHF TGCGCCAGCAGCCAAGTTCCAAGAATTAGCAATCAGCCCCAGCATTTT
TRBJ2-7 TRBV4-2 . . CASSHPGDEQYF TGTGCCAGCAGCCACCCGGGGGACGAGCAGTACTTC
TRBJ2-6 TRBV18 . . CASSPTSGANVLTF TGTGCCAGCTCACCAACTTCCGGGGCCAACGTCCTGACTTTC
TRBJ1-2 TRBV6-5 . TRBD1 CASSSPGQGEGGYTF TGTGCCAGCAGTTCCCCCGGACAGGGGGAGGGTGGCTACACCTTC
TRBJ1-3 TRBV9 . . CASSVAGGGNTIYF TGTGCCAGCAGCGTAGCGGGCGGGGGAAACACCATATATTTT
TRBJ2-6 TRBV4-1 . . CASSQWDFSGANVLTF TGCGCCAGCAGCCAATGGGACTTCTCTGGGGCCAACGTCCTGACTTTC
TRBJ1-1 TRBV5-1 . . CASSSGYLNTEAFF TGCGCCAGCAGCTCCGGATACCTGAACACTGAAGCTTTCTTT
TRBJ1-2 TRBV10-2 . TRBD1 CASREQGANYGYTF TGCGCCAGCAGGGAACAGGGGGCGAACTATGGCTACACCTTC
TRBJ2-2 TRBV6-1 once TRBD2 CASSETGGRVSRTGELFF TGTGCCAGCAGTGAAACAGGCGGGAGGGTTTCTCGCACCGGGGAGCTGTTTTTT
TRBJ2-3 TRBV19 . . CASRGARGQVDTQYF TGTGCCAGTAGAGGGGCGCGGGGCCAGGTAGATACGCAGTATTTT
TRBJ2-7 TRBV5-1 . TRBD1 CASSLGQGYSEQYF TGCGCCAGCAGCTTGGGACAGGGGTACAGCGAGCAGTACTTC
TRBJ2-1 TRBV5-4 . TRBD1 CASSPGDRLVEQFF TGTGCCAGCAGCCCCGGGGACAGGTTAGTTGAGCAGTTCTTC
TRBJ2-2 TRBV5-1 . TRBD1 CASSSGERTGTGNTGELFF TGCGCCAGCAGCTCGGGGGAGAGGACCGGGACAGGGAACACCGGGGAGCTGTTTTTT
TRBJ2-3 TRBV6-1 . . CASSVISTDTQYF TGTGCCAGCAGTGTTATTAGCACAGATACGCAGTATTTT
TRBJ1-1 TRBV10-3 . . CAVRGSRGPEAFF TGTGCCGTCAGGGGTTCCCGCGGCCCTGAAGCTTTCTTT
TRBJ2-4 TRBV29-1 . . CSVAGLAKNIQYF TGCAGCGTTGCCGGACTAGCCAAAAACATTCAGTACTTC
TRBJ1-3 TRBV6-5 . . CASSYGYSGNTIYF TGTGCCAGCAGTTACGGATACTCTGGAAACACCATATATTTT
TRBJ1-5 TRBV4-1 . . CASSQDTLTPYSNQPQHF TGCGCCAGCAGCCAAGATACACTAACACCTTATAGCAATCAGCCCCAGCATTTT
TRBJ2-5 TRBV7-3 . . CASSLPQEGLEETQYF TGTGCCAGCAGCTTACCTCAGGAGGGGTTGGAAGAGACCCAGTACTTC
TRBJ2-1 TRBV4-2 . TRBD2 CASSQPGLAGYNEQFF TGTGCCAGCAGCCAACCGGGACTAGCGGGATACAATGAGCAGTTCTTC
TRBJ1-1 TRBV5-1 . . CASSFRDTEAFF TGCGCCAGCAGCTTCCGCGACACTGAAGCTTTCTTT
TRBJ2-7 TRBV15 . TRBD2 CATSRAVSGGYEQYF TGTGCCACCAGCAGAGCGGTTAGCGGGGGTTACGAGCAGTACTTC
TRBJ1-5 TRBV19 once . CASSIVAISNQPQHF TGTGCCAGTAGTATAGTAGCCATTAGCAATCAGCCCCAGCATTTT
TRBJ2-2 TRBV27 . . CASSFTSTNTGELFF TGTGCCAGCAGTTTTACTAGCACGAACACCGGGGAGCTGTTTTTT
TRBJ1-2 TRBV10-1 . . CASSEATDYGYTF TGCGCCAGCAGTGAGGCTACAGACTATGGCTACACCTTC
TRBJ1-2 TRBV30 . . CAWNNGVSSGGYTF TGTGCCTGGAACAACGGGGTGTCAAGCGGTGGCTACACCTTC
TRBJ1-2 TRBV2 . . CASSQGSGGYTF TGTGCCAGCAGTCAGGGGAGCGGTGGCTACACCTTC
TRBJ2-1 TRBV18 . . CASSPPDGWSEQFF TGTGCCAGCTCACCACCCGACGGGTGGTCTGAGCAGTTCTTC
TRBJ2-7 TRBV11-2 . . CASSQARTYSYEQYF TGTGCCAGCAGCCAAGCCAGGACATACTCCTACGAGCAGTACTTC
TRBJ2-7 TRBV29-1 once TRBD2 CSVVAASGSVAEQYF TGCAGCGTTGTAGCGGCTAGCGGGTCCGTTGCGGAGCAGTACTTC
TRBJ2-1 TRBV25-1 . . CASNPRLAGTGEQFF TGTGCCAGCAACCCACGCCTAGCGGGGACAGGTGAGCAGTTCTTC
TRBJ2-7 TRBV11-2 . . CASSPLAGGVGEQYF TGTGCCAGCAGCCCCCTCGCCGGGGGTGTGGGCGAGCAGTACTTC
TRBJ2-7 TRBV5-1 few TRBD1 CASSYPDRDEQYF TGCGCCAGCAGCTACCCGGACAGGGACGAGCAGTACTTC
TRBJ2-1 TRBV29-1 . TRBD2 CSVETSGSWSYNEQFF TGCAGCGTGGAGACTAGCGGGAGTTGGTCCTACAATGAGCAGTTCTTC
TRBJ1-4 TRBV30 . TRBD1 CAWSRDRQNEKLFF TGTGCCTGGTCACGGGACAGGCAAAATGAAAAACTGTTTTTT
TRBJ1-5 TRBV10-2 . TRBD1 CASSKGGTGVHQPQHF TGCGCCAGCAGTAAAGGGGGGACAGGGGTGCATCAGCCCCAGCATTTT
TRBJ2-4 TRBV28 . . CASSLQKNIQYF TGTGCCAGCAGTTTGCAAAAAAACATTCAGTACTTC
TRBJ1-5 TRBV4-2 few TRBD1 CASSQGDRGRFQPQHF TGTGCCAGCAGCCAAGGGGACAGGGGGCGTTTTCAGCCCCAGCATTTT
TRBJ2-5 TRBV19 once . CASSIGALGTQYF TGTGCCAGTAGTATAGGGGCGCTTGGGACCCAGTACTTC
TRBJ1-2 TRBV9 once . CASSQSGVGYTF TGTGCCAGCAGCCAAAGCGGGGTTGGCTACACCTTC
TRBJ2-7 TRBV5-1 . . CASSLRQRSSYEQYF TGCGCCAGCAGCTTGAGACAGAGAAGCTCCTACGAGCAGTACTTC
TRBJ2-2 TRBV5-1 . . CASSFGSSTGELFF TGCGCCAGCAGCTTCGGCTCTTCCACCGGGGAGCTGTTTTTT
TRBJ2-7 TRBV13 once TRBD1 CASSSGDSSYEQYF TGTGCCAGCAGCTCCGGGGACAGTTCCTACGAGCAGTACTTC
TRBJ2-7 TRBV2 . . CASRPQIYEQYF TGTGCCAGCAGACCCCAGATATACGAGCAGTACTTC
TRBJ1-1 TRBV10-2 once . CASSRARGANTEAFF TGCGCCAGCAGCCGTGCCCGTGGGGCAAACACTGAAGCTTTCTTT
TRBJ1-2 TRBV9 . . CASSVTLLEEDGYTF TGTGCCAGCAGCGTAACTTTGTTGGAGGAGGATGGCTACACCTTC
TRBJ2-3 TRBV11-3 . . CASRGKSTDTQYF TGTGCCAGCAGAGGGAAGAGCACAGATACGCAGTATTTT
TRBJ1-6 TRBV27 few . CASTTAAAYSPLHF TGTGCCAGCACAACGGCAGCCGCCTATTCACCCCTCCACTTT
TRBJ1-2 TRBV27 . TRBD1 CASSLRGDRGTRHYGYTF TGTGCCAGCAGTTTAAGAGGGGACAGAGGGACCCGACACTATGGCTACACCTTC
TRBJ2-1 TRBV5-6 . TRBD2 CASSLVGGGPYNEQFF TGTGCCAGCAGCTTGGTGGGCGGGGGGCCCTACAATGAGCAGTTCTTC
TRBJ2-7 TRBV28 . TRBD1 CASSLTGSAYEQYF TGTGCCAGCAGTTTGACAGGGTCGGCTTACGAGCAGTACTTC
TRBJ2-5 TRBV18 . . CASSIERTQYF TGTGCCAGCTCGATAGAGCGGACCCAGTACTTC
TRBJ2-3 TRBV25-1 . . CASRELGFADTQYF TGTGCCAGCAGGGAACTGGGGTTCGCGGATACGCAGTATTTT
TRBJ2-7 TRBV15 . TRBD2 CATSRGAGGPSSGEQYF TGTGCCACCAGCAGAGGAGCGGGAGGGCCCTCATCGGGTGAGCAGTACTTC
TRBJ2-5 TRBV6-1 few . CASRTTSWLQETQYF TGTGCCAGCAGAACTACCTCGTGGCTACAAGAGACCCAGTACTTC